The table lists the clone carrying this T cell receptor (beta chain) with a few counts. This CDR3 is 14 amino acids long. CDR1 SEHNR and CDR2 FQNEAQ come from the germline V gene (reference sequence). Trimming removed 8 bases at V and 2 bases at J, with 13 bases between. This sample was taken from a study of T-cell memory formation after mild COVID-19. TCRdb reprocessed the 5' RACE reads with MiXCR, giving one entry per CDR3 protein. This table has 400,000 or so distinct CDR3 sequences, 20% appearing once. The rearrangement links TRBV7-9 to TRBJ1-5, with D hard to call. The material sequenced was PBMCs or a T cell subset sorted from them (not recorded which). This TCR came from an adult woman who had mild COVID-19 (a few samples of this study predate the infection). Cell type and time point are not known. DNA of the CDR3: TGTGCCAGCTCAGGTGGAATTGGCAATCAGCCCCAGCATTTT. It codes for CASSGGIGNQPQHF.